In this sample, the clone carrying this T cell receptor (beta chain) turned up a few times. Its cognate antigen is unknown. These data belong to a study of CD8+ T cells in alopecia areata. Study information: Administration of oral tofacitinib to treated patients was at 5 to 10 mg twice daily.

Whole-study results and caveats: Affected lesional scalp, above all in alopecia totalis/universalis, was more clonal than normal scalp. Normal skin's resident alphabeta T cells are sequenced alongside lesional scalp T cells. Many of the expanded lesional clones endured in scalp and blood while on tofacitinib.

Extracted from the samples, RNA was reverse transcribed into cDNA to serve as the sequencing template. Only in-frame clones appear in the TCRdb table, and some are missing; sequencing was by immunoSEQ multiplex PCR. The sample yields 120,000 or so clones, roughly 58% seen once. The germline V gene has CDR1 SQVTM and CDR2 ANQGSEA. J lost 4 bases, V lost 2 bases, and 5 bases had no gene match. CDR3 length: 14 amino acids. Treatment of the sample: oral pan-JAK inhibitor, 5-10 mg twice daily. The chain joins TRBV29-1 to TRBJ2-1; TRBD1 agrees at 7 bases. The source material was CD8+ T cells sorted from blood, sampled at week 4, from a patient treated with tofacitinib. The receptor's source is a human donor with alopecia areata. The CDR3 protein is CSVELRDSYNEQFF. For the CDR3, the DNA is TGCAGCGTTGAACTCCGGGACAGTTACAATGAGCAGTTCTTC.